The 7 T cell receptor beta chains below were found in one sample sequenced in a study of T cell repertoires in cytomegalovirus infection. TCRdb itself ran the reads through MiXCR, one entry per CDR3 protein. Of roughly 87,000 distinct CDR3 sequences in the sample, 25% to 30% were seen once. Their cognate antigens are unknown. The sequencing here drew on CD8+ T cells from cultured PBMCs, taken from culture after CMV antigen stimulation. These receptor sequences come from a human donor in good health (CMV status not recorded). Some clones in this sample may be carry-over from other donors' samples.

The CDR3 reads CASSMDGYEQYF. The CDR3 nucleotides read TGTGCCAGTAGTATGGACGGCTACGAGCAGTACTTC. V gene TRBV19 combines with J gene TRBJ2-7; D unresolved. The CDR3 runs 12 residues. The V gene's germline CDR1 is LNHDA and CDR2 SQIVND (reference sequence). V was clipped by 3 bases and J by 3 bases, with 6 bases between them.

This clonotype was recorded at least ten times. The genes are TRBV7-9 and TRBJ1-1, with D uncertain. The germline gives CDR1 SEHNR, CDR2 FQNEAQ (reference sequence). The V and J ends lost 5 bases and 8 bases respectively, with 12 bases between them. There are 12 residues in the CDR3. CDR3 region: CASSPSGIEAFF. For the CDR3, the DNA is TGTGCCAGCAGCCCGTCCGGGATCGAAGCTTTCTTT. The full variable domain, its missing parts supplied by reference TRBV7-9 and TRBJ1-1, is DTGVSQNPRHKITKRGQNVTFRCDPISEHNRLYWYRQTLGQGPEFLTYFQNEAQLEKSRLLSDRFSAERPKGSFSTLEIQRTEQGDSAMYLCASSPSGIEAFFGQGTRLTVV.

This clonotype was detected ten times or more. The chain employs TRBV5-6 and TRBJ2-7; D is uncertain. The CDR3 covers 13 residues. Trimming stripped 4 bases from V and 4 bases from J, with 12 bases between. CDR1 is SGHDT, CDR2 YYEEEE, per germline. In DNA, the CDR3 is TGTGCCAGCAGCCATTTCGAAGAATACGAGCAGTACTTC. It encodes CASSHFEEYEQYF.

The chain is built from TRBV25-1 and TRBJ1-6; D is undetermined. Germline V lookup: CDR1 MGHDK, CDR2 SYGVNS. With 8 bases removed from V and 0 bases from J, the gap between germline ends came to 8 bases. There are 14 residues in the CDR3. The CDR3 sequence: CASSISSYNSPLHF. The CDR3 DNA reads TGTGCCAGCTCCATTAGCTCCTATAATTCACCCCTCCACTTT.

V usage is TRBV29-1 and J usage is TRBJ2-4; D perhaps matches TRBD2 (7 bases). Germline V gene sequence: CDR1 SQVTM, CDR2 ANQGSEA. Trimming pared 1 base from V and 3 bases from J, leaving 16 bases between. CDR3 length: 16 amino acids. As DNA, the CDR3 is TGCAGCGTTGAAGTCGGGGCGGGGGCCAACAAAAACATTCAGTACTTC. Protein sequence: CSVEVGAGANKNIQYF.

About this clonotype: The DNA is left out, because the CDR3 cannot be placed on it with certainty; the CDR3 is given as TCRdb lists it. The rearrangement links TRBV12-3 or TRBV12-4 to TRBJ2-1; the table's D call, TRBD1, was not checked against the DNA. The CDR3 numbers 18 amino acids, ends counted. The CDR3 sequence is CASSSSRRMGGQNNEQFF.

This clonotype was seen ten or more times. V and J are TRBV7-8 and TRBJ1-2; D call uncertain. Between the trimmed V and J ends, which lost 5 bases and 7 bases, there was a span of 20 bases. The CDR3 runs 15 residues. Germline CDR1 SGHVS, CDR2 FQNEAQ. CDR3 in DNA: TGTGCCAGCAGCCCTGCAGCCACCCCACCGGGTGGCTACACCTTC. Its protein is CASSPAATPPGGYTF.